These 12 T cell receptor beta chains were all obtained from the same sample, sequenced in a study of vaccination and CD4 T cells after COVID-19. Their specific antigens are unknown. Treatment here: roughly 11-day PBMC culture with coronavirus spike peptide pools or control peptides (ViraFEST assay). The unexposed donor gave CD4+ T cells before the COVID-19 pandemic (2011-2018). Cultured CD4+ T-cell DNA underwent Oncomine TCR Beta short-read sequencing. Using its own MiXCR run on the PCR reads, TCRdb lists one record per CDR3 protein. The sample yields several thousand distinct CDR3 sequences, around a quarter seen once. The sample comprised CD4+ T cells from blood, cultured in vitro. The receptors originated from a human donor in good health.

In nucleotides, the CDR3 is TGTGCCAGCAGCTTCGGGCAGGGAGCGCAGTATTTT. This encodes CASSFGQGAQYF. The genes are TRBV7-2 and TRBJ2-3; tentatively, D is TRBD1 or TRBD2 (5 bases each). This CDR3 has 12 amino acids. Germline loops: CDR1 SGHTA, CDR2 FQGNSA. Trimming took off 3 bases at V and 10 bases at J, with 11 bases between the two ends.

The chain couples TRBV12-3 or TRBV12-4 to TRBJ1-6, with no clear D. V lost 8 bases to trimming and J lost 2 bases, with 13 bases between them. The CDR3 is made up of 15 amino acids. CDR3 protein: CASLASLAYNSPLHF. Here the CDR3 DNA reads TGTGCCAGCCTGGCATCCCTTGCCTATAATTCACCCCTCCACTTT.

This clonotype has more than one count but fewer than ten. The chain links TRBV20-1 to TRBJ1-1, with 7 bases aligning to TRBD1. The CDR3 is 13 amino acids. Per germline, CDR1 DFQATT and CDR2 SNEGSKA (reference sequence). After removal of 2 bases from V and 2 bases from J, the junction contained 2 bases not matched to a gene. CDR3 residues: CSARHRGNTEAFF. The CDR3 coding sequence is TGCAGTGCTAGACACAGGGGCAACACTGAAGCTTTCTTT.

This clonotype is labeled as large. At one end, the junction sequence differs from germline, possibly due to a read error. The chain joins TRBV23-1 to TRBJ1-5; 7 nucleotides match TRBD1. TRBV23-1 is given ORF status, its function remaining uncertain. The length of the CDR3 is 14 residues. The DNA of the CDR3 is TGCGCCAGCAGTCGGGGACAGAGTTATCAGCCCAAGCATTTT. This sequence encodes CASSRGQSYQPKHF.

The CDR3 coding sequence is TGTGCCCGGACGGGGACCTCTGGGGCCAACGTCCTGACTTTC. This sequence encodes CARTGTSGANVLTF. The rearrangement links TRBV30 to TRBJ2-6, with D perhaps being TRBD1 or TRBD2 (5 bases each). The CDR3 is 14 amino acids. CDR1 and CDR2 from the germline V gene are GTSNPN and SVGIG (reference sequence). Trimming left V 8 bases short and J 0 bases short, with 11 bases between.

This clonotype was picked up a small number of times. This chain connects TRBV20-1 to TRBJ1-1, with a weak D call TRBD1 (5 bases). The CDR3 contains 11 residues. V was trimmed by 3 bases and J by 6 bases, leaving 8 bases between them. Germline CDR1 DFQATT, CDR2 SNEGSKA (reference sequence). The chain's CDR3 is CSASWGPEAFF. CDR3 in DNA: TGCAGTGCTAGTTGGGGACCTGAAGCTTTCTTT.

This clonotype showed up just a few times. V gene TRBV7-6 combines with J gene TRBJ1-1; no clear D. The CDR3 is made up of 13 amino acids. V dropped 8 bases and J dropped 0 bases, with 10 bases sitting between them. Germline lookup yields CDR1 SGHVS and CDR2 FNYEAQ. The CDR3 DNA reads as TGTGCCAGCCAAAACCCCGTGAACACTGAAGCTTTCTTT. Its translation: CASQNPVNTEAFF.

This clonotype has a handful of counts. V is TRBV10-3 and J is TRBJ1-3, with unresolved D. This CDR3 contains 14 residues. The V gene lost 5 bases and the J gene lost 0 bases, with 8 bases spanning the gap. CDR1 is ENHRY and CDR2 is SYGVKD in the germline V gene. This chain's CDR3 is CAISTATSGNTIYF. The CDR3 DNA sequence: TGTGCCATCAGTACGGCAACCTCTGGAAACACCATATATTTT.

This clonotype was counted a few times. The V and J genes are TRBV15 and TRBJ2-5, with TRBD2 matching over 10 bases. The CDR3 sequence is 15 residues long. J lost 3 bases, V lost 0 bases, and 1 base had no gene match. The germline gives CDR1 LNHNV, CDR2 YYDKDF (reference sequence). The CDR3 region is CATSRDLAGEETQYF. The CDR3 nucleotides read TGTGCCACCAGCAGAGATCTAGCGGGGGAAGAGACCCAGTACTTC.

This clonotype was seen a handful of times. Sequence at one end of the junction differs from germline and may be a read error. The chain uses TRBV6-1 and TRBJ1-5; 7 nucleotides align to TRBD1. This CDR3 is 19 amino acids long. Germline V gene data show CDR1 as MNHNS and CDR2 as SASEGT. CDR3 in amino acids: CASNEFWIQRGQVNQPQHF. Written as DNA, the CDR3 is TGTGCCAGCAATGAATTCTGGATTCAAAGAGGACAGGTTAATCAGCCCCAGCATTTT.

The J gene is TRBJ2-7, the V gene TRBV5-6, with 13 positions matching TRBD2. The V gene end was trimmed by 4 bases and the J gene end by 1 base; junction bases not matched to a gene: 2. This CDR3 has 15 amino acids. CDR1 and CDR2 from the germline V gene are SGHDT and YYEEEE. CDR3 nucleotides: TGTGCCAGCAGCCCGGGACTAGCGGGGTCCTACGAGCAGTACTTC. It is translated as CASSPGLAGSYEQYF. Based on the CDR3 plus reference TRBV5-6 and TRBJ2-7, the full variable domain is DAGVTQSPTHLIKTRGQQVTLRCSPKSGHDTVSWYQQALGQGPQFIFQYYEEEERQRGNFPDRFSGHQFPNYSSELNVNALLLGDSALYLCASSPGLAGSYEQYFGPGTRLTVT.

The chain combines TRBV5-8 with TRBJ2-7, with TRBD2 matching 7 bases. V was clipped by 3 bases and J by 6 bases; unmatched bases: 9. There are 14 residues in the CDR3. Germline CDR1 reads SGHTS; CDR2 reads YDEGEE. The CDR3 is CASSSLAETSEQYF. CDR3 sequence (DNA): TGTGCCAGCAGCTCTCTAGCGGAGACCTCCGAGCAGTACTTC.